What follows are 31 T cell receptor beta chains derived from one specimen sequenced in a study of post-analysis software for immune sequencing data. Findings and caveats of the study: The study found TRBV5-6, TRBV5-1 and TRBV20-1 among five or six TRBV segments more frequent in patients than controls.

Included in the TCR beta cDNA libraries were unique molecular identifiers. TCRdb called the PCR reads again in MiXCR, with one record for every CDR3 protein. Of approximately 260,000 distinct CDR3 sequences detected, 30% to 45% appear once; the ten largest clones hold 4% to 6%. These receptors' targets are unknown. Sequencing was carried out using blood. The receptor source for this set is a girl between 5 and 17 years old with multiple sclerosis.

Comment on this clonotype: This may be a read error: a much more frequent sequence differs by one nucleotide. The gene calls are TRBV6-2 or TRBV6-3 and TRBJ1-2; TRBD1 might be the D (5 bases). The CDR3 consists of 13 residues. Germline V gene lookup returns CDR1 MNHEY and CDR2 SVGEGT. V shed 9 bases and J shed 2 bases, with 13 bases lying between them. This CDR3 is CARQSGTNYGYTF. CDR3 nucleotide sequence: TGTGCCAGGCAGTCCGGGACCAACTATGGCTACACCTTC.

This clonotype was seen more than once but under ten times. The chain uses TRBV19 and TRBJ2-1, with D possibly being TRBD2 (6 bases). V was pared by 5 bases and J by 10 bases, with 18 bases between. The CDR3 is made up of 14 amino acids. Germline V CDR1 and CDR2: LNHDA, SQIVND (reference sequence). CDR3 in amino acids: CASSLSYWGGEQFF. The CDR3 nucleotides read TGTGCCAGTAGTCTCTCTTACTGGGGAGGCGAGCAGTTCTTC.

The CDR3 reads CASRADDYEQYF. The CDR3 DNA reads TGTGCCAGCAGAGCCGACGACTACGAGCAGTACTTC. The V and J genes are TRBV2 and TRBJ2-7; D gene uncertain. Germline lookup yields CDR1 SNHLY and CDR2 FYNNEI. The CDR3 is made up of 12 amino acids. The V end was cut by 6 bases, the J end by 3 bases, with 9 bases between. Full variable domain (remainder filled in from reference TRBV2 and TRBJ2-7): EPEVTQTPSHQVTQMGQEVILRCVPISNHLYFYWYRQILGQKVEFLVSFYNNEISEKSEIFDDQFSVERPDGSNFTLKIRSTKLEDSAMYFCASRADDYEQYFGPGTRLTVT.

In this sample, this clonotype turned up many times. V is TRBV29-1 and J is TRBJ2-5; weak D call: TRBD1 (6 bases). This CDR3 contains 18 residues. Trimming took 6 bases from V and 0 from J, leaving 26 bases between them. Germline-derived CDR1 and CDR2 are SQVTM and ANQGSEA. CDR3 region: CSVTPLPLDSTHQETQYF. CDR3 nucleotide sequence: TGCAGCGTAACTCCCTTACCTTTGGACAGCACACACCAAGAGACCCAGTACTTC.

This chain links TRBV15 with TRBJ2-7; 8 bases match TRBD1. The V gene end was trimmed by 3 bases and the J gene end by 7 bases; junction bases not matched to a gene: 8. This CDR3 spans 14 amino acids. CDR1 is LNHNV and CDR2 is YYDKDF in the germline V gene (reference sequence). The CDR3 here is CATSSRAGGREQYF. CDR3 bases: TGTGCCACCAGCAGTAGGGCAGGGGGCAGAGAGCAGTACTTC.

The chain carries TRBV20-1 and TRBJ1-2; tentatively, D is TRBD1 (5 bases). V shed 2 bases and J shed 3 bases, with 13 bases lying between them. Germline V CDR1 and CDR2: DFQATT, SNEGSKA (reference sequence). The CDR3 runs 14 residues. The CDR3 sequence is CSARPRGGHYGYTF. The CDR3 region has the DNA TGCAGTGCTAGACCCCGGGGGGGTCACTATGGCTACACCTTC.

The rearrangement joins TRBV5-1 to TRBJ2-1; 9 positions agree with TRBD2. In germline, CDR1 is SGHRS, CDR2 YFSETQ. The trim removed 2 bases at V and 8 bases at J, leaving 11 bases unmatched. CDR3 length equals 16 residues. CDR3 in amino acids: CASSLSLAGTGYEQFF. DNA for the CDR3: TGCGCCAGCAGCTTAAGCCTAGCGGGAACCGGCTATGAGCAGTTCTTC.

V is TRBV10-3 and J is TRBJ2-4; 8 bases fit TRBD1. The J call could be wrong; TRBJ2-7 is a better fit for the DNA end. The CDR3 sequence is 14 residues long. CDR1 ENHRY and CDR2 SYGVKD come from the germline V gene. CDR3 coding DNA: TGTGCCATCTCCCCGGGACAGGACTCCTACGAGCAGTACTTC. Its protein is CAISPGQDSYEQYF.

V gene TRBV29-1 combines with J gene TRBJ2-4; D is perhaps TRBD2 (7 bases). The end of the DNA is better explained by TRBJ2-7, so the J call may be wrong. This CDR3 region has 13 residues. Germline-derived CDR1 and CDR2 are SQVTM and ANQGSEA. CDR3 amino acids: CSVGQGTNYEQYF. The CDR3, as DNA: TGCAGCGTTGGCCAGGGGACTAACTACGAGCAGTACTTC.

The chain employs TRBV6-1 and TRBJ1-1, with D maybe TRBD1 (5 bases). The V and J ends lost 8 bases and 8 bases respectively, with 18 bases between them. This CDR3 has 13 amino acids. Per germline, CDR1 MNHNS and CDR2 SASEGT. The CDR3 reads CASAPGPRDEAFF. CDR3 DNA sequence: TGTGCCAGCGCCCCGGGACCCAGGGACGAAGCTTTCTTT.

The chain uses TRBV20-1 and TRBJ2-7, with D maybe TRBD2 (5 bases). The germline gives CDR1 DFQATT, CDR2 SNEGSKA (reference sequence). The CDR3 totals 13 residues. Trimming left V 3 bases short and J 3 bases short, with 12 bases between. This CDR3 is CSASGGLFYEQYF. The CDR3 DNA follows: TGCAGTGCTAGTGGAGGACTTTTCTACGAGCAGTACTTC.

Comment on this clonotype: Possible read error: a much larger clone is one base away. This chain connects TRBV24-1 to TRBJ2-1; 9 positions agree with TRBD2. J gave up 10 bases and V 9 bases, and 12 bases lay outside the gene matches. Germline values: CDR1 KGHDR, CDR2 SFDVKD. CDR3 length: 14 amino acids. The CDR3 coding sequence is TGTGCCACCCCTCCGGGAGCGGGAGGAAACGAGCAGTTCTTC. Protein: CATPPGAGGNEQFF.

At least ten counts were recorded for this clonotype. V is TRBV29-1 and J is TRBJ2-3; 11 positions match TRBD2. The CDR3 is made up of 17 amino acids. J lost 4 bases, V lost 4 bases, and 13 bases had no gene match. CDR1 and CDR2 (germline): SQVTM, ANQGSEA. The CDR3, as DNA: TGCAGCGTTGCTACCCACAAACTAGCGGGAGACCCAGATACGCAGTATTTT. The encoded protein is CSVATHKLAGDPDTQYF.

This clonotype occurred many times. The V and J genes are TRBV5-6 and TRBJ2-3; D may be TRBD1 (5 bases). The length of the CDR3 is 11 residues. CDR1 SGHDT and CDR2 YYEEEE come from the germline V gene. V gave up 7 bases and J gave up 3 bases, with 6 bases separating them. CDR3: CASDSTDTQYF. The CDR3 DNA is TGTGCCAGCGACAGTACAGATACGCAGTATTTT.

This chain joins TRBV19 and TRBJ1-5, with D possibly matching TRBD1 (6 bases). The V and J ends lost 1 base and 6 bases respectively, with 13 bases between them. Germline CDR1 reads LNHDA; CDR2 reads SQIVND (reference sequence). The CDR3 sequence is 15 residues long. CDR3 in amino acids: CASSIVVGGRQPQHF. CDR3 nucleotides: TGTGCCAGTAGTATAGTGGTGGGGGGCCGTCAGCCCCAGCATTTT.

The chain has TRBV20-1 and TRBJ2-3; no definite D call. The V gene lost 5 bases and the J gene lost 0 bases, with 27 bases spanning the gap. Germline V gene data show CDR1 as DFQATT and CDR2 as SNEGSKA (reference sequence). This CDR3 spans 19 amino acids. The DNA for the CDR3 is TGCAGTGCTGATTCCCCCAGGACCAGCCTACGATCTAGCACAGATACGCAGTATTTT. Its translation: CSADSPRTSLRSSTDTQYF.

Points on this clonotype: One base away lies a much larger clone, so this may be a sequencing read error. The chain links TRBV7-8 to TRBJ2-1; 8 bases are a match to TRBD2. Germline V gives CDR1 SGHVS, CDR2 FQNEAQ. CDR3 size: 15 residues. Germline trimming cut 1 base from V and 8 bases from J; bases unmatched to any gene: 7. CDR3 DNA sequence: TGTGCCAGCAGCTTAGAACGGACTAGCTCCCATGAGCAGTTCTTC. Its protein is CASSLERTSSHEQFF.

This clonotype was observed a few times. This rearrangement joins TRBV5-1 to TRBJ1-1; tentatively, D is TRBD1 (6 bases). The CDR3 totals 17 residues. Trimming took 0 bases from V and 1 from J, leaving 16 bases between them. CDR1 SGHRS and CDR2 YFSETQ come from the germline V gene. DNA for the CDR3: TGCGCCAGCAGCTTGGTCCCCGGGGGCGCGAGGAACACTGAAGCTTTCTTT. It encodes CASSLVPGGARNTEAFF.

The CDR3 reads CRVLQDREQETQYF. The CDR3 DNA reads TGCAGAGTCCTTCAGGACAGGGAACAAGAGACCCAGTACTTC. V and J are TRBV29-1 and TRBJ2-5; 8 bases line up with TRBD1. Germline V gene lookup returns CDR1 SQVTM and CDR2 ANQGSEA. The CDR3 runs to 14 residues.

Many counts were recorded for this clonotype. This chain joins TRBV28 and TRBJ2-3; 10 nucleotides agree with TRBD1. V was clipped by 2 bases and J by 5 bases; unmatched bases: 4. The CDR3 is made up of 15 amino acids. The V gene's germline CDR1 is MDHEN and CDR2 SYDVKM. CDR3: CASSLGTGAGDTQYF. For the CDR3, the DNA is TGTGCCAGCAGTTTAGGGACAGGGGCGGGAGATACGCAGTATTTT.

This chain joins TRBV6-5 and TRBJ1-1; D is uncertain. From germline, CDR1 is MNHEY and CDR2 SVGAGI. V was cut by 7 bases and J by 1 base, with 13 bases left in between. CDR3 length: 14 residues. The CDR3 region is CASIQTVKNTEAFF. DNA for the CDR3: TGTGCCAGCATCCAGACGGTCAAGAACACTGAAGCTTTCTTT.

A remark on this clonotype: Given a far larger clone just one base away, this is likely a sequencing read error. This chain joins TRBV20-1 and TRBJ2-5; D not resolved. V was cut by 3 bases and J by 0 bases, with 2 bases left in between. The CDR3 has 11 residues. Germline V gives CDR1 DFQATT, CDR2 SNEGSKA (reference sequence). Here the CDR3 reads CSARDQETQYF. The CDR3 DNA sequence: TGCAGTGCTAGGGACCAAGAGACCCAGTACTTC.

A single count supports this clonotype. The chain links TRBV20-1 to TRBJ2-1; 8 bases are a match to TRBD2. The length of the CDR3 is 17 residues. CDR1 is DFQATT and CDR2 is SNEGSKA in the germline V gene (reference sequence). Losses at the gene ends were 1 base for V and 6 bases for J; bases not matched to a gene: 14. Here the CDR3 reads CSARAALAGFQSNEQFF. The CDR3 nucleotides are TGCAGTGCTAGAGCTGCTTTAGCGGGGTTCCAATCCAATGAGCAGTTCTTC.

This clonotype was detected ten times or more. The chain combines TRBV20-1 with TRBJ1-1; D is uncertain. The length of the CDR3 is 14 residues. Trimming stripped 1 base from V and 5 bases from J, with 14 bases between. Germline CDR1 DFQATT, CDR2 SNEGSKA (reference sequence). CDR3 amino acids: CSARGGRRGTEAFF. The CDR3 DNA follows: TGCAGTGCTAGAGGTGGGAGGAGAGGGACTGAAGCTTTCTTT.

Worth noting for this clonotype: A read error may produce the germline difference seen at one junction end. The rearrangement links TRBV7-2 to TRBJ1-2; TRBD1 agrees at 7 bases. This CDR3 comprises 14 residues. The germline CDR1 and CDR2 sequences are SGHTA and FQGNSA. CDR3 sequence reads: CASSSGGDSYGHTF. The DNA for the CDR3 is TGTGCCAGCAGCTCAGGGGGGGACAGCTATGGCCACACCTTC.

This clonotype was observed at least ten times. The chain combines TRBV5-1 with TRBJ2-3; 9 bases are a match to TRBD2. Germline values: CDR1 SGHRS, CDR2 YFSETQ. The V segment lost 0 bases and the J segment 1 base; nucleotides outside the gene matches: 9. The CDR3 contains 18 residues. In DNA form, the CDR3 reads TGCGCCAGCAGCTTGGCCAAGGGGACTAGCAGAGGCACAGATACGCAGTATTTT. Residues: CASSLAKGTSRGTDTQYF.

The chain carries TRBV4-2 and TRBJ2-5; the D gene is possibly TRBD2 (7 bases). The DNA end favors TRBJ2-7, so the J call may be wrong. Germline-derived CDR1 and CDR2 are LGHNA and YNFKEQ. The CDR3 runs to 15 residues. The CDR3: CASSQDEGGLGEQYF. CDR3 nucleotide sequence: TGTGCCAGCAGCCAAGATGAGGGGGGGCTGGGCGAGCAGTACTTC.

This clonotype was counted many times. The V gene is TRBV4-1, the J gene TRBJ2-7; a possible D gene is TRBD2 (6 bases). Germline CDR1 reads MGHRA; CDR2 reads YSYEKL. This CDR3 comprises 17 residues. Between the trimmed V and J ends, which lost 1 base and 5 bases, there was a span of 21 bases. The CDR3: CASSQAGTGRTRNEQYF. CDR3 nucleotides: TGCGCCAGCAGCCAAGCGGGGACCGGGAGAACACGAAACGAGCAGTACTTC.

This clonotype turned up a few times. J is TRBJ1-6 and V is TRBV27; TRBD1 agrees at 9 bases. Germline V lookup: CDR1 MNHEY, CDR2 SMNVEV (reference sequence). Trimming cost V 5 bases and J 9 bases; bases outside gene matches: 14. CDR3 length: 17 residues. CDR3 DNA: TGTGCCAGCAGTCCCCGTTCCGGGACAGGGTTAGGTTCACCCCTCCACTTT. It is translated as CASSPRSGTGLGSPLHF.

The V call is TRBV19, the J call TRBJ2-5; 10 bases are shared with TRBD1. The CDR3 is 16 residues long. Unmatched junction bases numbered 17, after V lost 5 bases and J lost 11 bases. In germline, CDR1 is LNHDA, CDR2 SQIVND (reference sequence). In DNA, the CDR3 is TGTGCCAGTAGTCGTCTTTCGGGACAGGGGCGGCATGAGCAGTACTTC. As protein: CASSRLSGQGRHEQYF.

This chain joins TRBV15 and TRBJ2-7; the D is unclear. This CDR3 spans 14 amino acids. Trimming removed 5 bases at V and 7 bases at J, with 18 bases between. In germline, CDR1 is LNHNV, CDR2 YYDKDF (reference sequence). The CDR3, as DNA: TGTGCCACCAGCGGGATTACCGCTGAACTTGAGCAGTACTTC. Protein product: CATSGITAELEQYF. The whole variable domain, remainder taken from reference TRBV15 and TRBJ2-7, is DAMVIQNPRYQVTQFGKPVTLSCSQTLNHNVMYWYQQKSSQAPKLLFHYYDKDFNNEADTPDNFQSRRPNTSFCFLDIRSPGLGDTAMYLCATSGITAELEQYFGPGTRLTVT.